The present T cell receptor (beta chain) was sequenced within a study of blood T cells in healthy people across ages. Looking at the study overall: Template switching retrieved approximately one barcoded beta molecule for each two T cells.

A J-beta primer mix and a sample-barcoded 5' primer were used in a second PCR of roughly 7 to 12 cycles. TCRdb called the 5' RACE reads again in MiXCR, with one record for every CDR3 protein. Among over a million distinct CDR3 sequences listed, around 43% were seen once. This clonotype was seen a handful of times. Its target is unknown. The study, taken as a whole, reports: TCR beta diversity per million T cells fell roughly linearly with age. Naive T cell percentage showed a strong correlation with the diversity of TCR beta.

V was trimmed by 6 bases and J by 0 bases, leaving 13 bases between them. CDR3 length: 15 residues. CDR1 and CDR2 (germline): MDHEN, SYDVKM. The chain uses TRBV28 and TRBJ2-3, with D unclear. Sequencing was carried out using blood. This receptor was obtained from a woman between 55 and 75 years old in good health. In DNA form, the CDR3 reads TGTGCCAGCAGCCAATGGGAAACTAGCACAGATACGCAGTATTTT. Encoded protein: CASSQWETSTDTQYF.